This section outlines one TCR beta chain sequence together with its context. The TCR beta CDR3 regions underwent amplification using RNA transcripts as the source. The HTBI primer set drove a first-round RT-PCR of the TCR CDR3. One entry per CDR3 protein results from TCRdb running MiXCR on the multiplex PCR reads. The data hold 500,000 to 650,000 distinct CDR3 sequences, with roughly a sixth observed a single time. The data were obtained in a study of T cells in Graves' hyperthyroidism and ophthalmopathy. Study as a whole: Peripheral blood draws took place at initial diagnosis, ahead of any treatment.

With duration under 3 months, ophthalmopathy was active: Clinical Activity Score at least 3, NOSPECS at least 4. Fresh peripheral blood, 10 ml, yielded the PBMCs. V lost 2 bases to trimming and J lost 0 bases; unmatched junction nucleotides: 18. Germline CDR1 reads LNHDA; CDR2 reads SQIVND (reference sequence). The CDR3 is 21 residues long. The V and J genes are TRBV19 and TRBJ2-2, with 7 bases aligning to TRBD1. Sequencing input: blood. This clonotype originated in a woman aged 18-30 years with Graves' ophthalmopathy. The CDR3 spells CASSILVLRDSPLANTGELFF. The CDR3 DNA reads TGTGCCAGTAGTATACTGGTACTCCGGGACAGTCCTTTGGCGAACACCGGGGAGCTGTTTTTT.